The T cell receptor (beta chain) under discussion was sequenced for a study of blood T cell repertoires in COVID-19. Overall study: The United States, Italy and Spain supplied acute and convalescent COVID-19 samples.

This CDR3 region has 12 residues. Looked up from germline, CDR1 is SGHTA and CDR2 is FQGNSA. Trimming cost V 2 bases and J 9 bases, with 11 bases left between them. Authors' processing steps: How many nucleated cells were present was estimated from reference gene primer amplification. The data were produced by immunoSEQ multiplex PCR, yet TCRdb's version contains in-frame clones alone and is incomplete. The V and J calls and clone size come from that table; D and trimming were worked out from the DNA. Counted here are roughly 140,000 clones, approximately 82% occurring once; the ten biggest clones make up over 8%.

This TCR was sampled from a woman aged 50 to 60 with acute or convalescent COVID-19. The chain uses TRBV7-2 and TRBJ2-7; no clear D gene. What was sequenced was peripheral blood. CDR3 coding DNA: TGTGCCAGCAGCTTAAGTGGGCATCGGCAGTACTTC. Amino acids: CASSLSGHRQYF.